This T cell receptor beta chain derives from a study of blood T cell repertoires in COVID-19. CDR3 length: 17 residues. Looked up from germline, CDR1 is SGHRS and CDR2 is YFSETQ. V gave up 4 bases and J gave up 0 bases; unmatched junction bases: 9. Data came from immunoSEQ multiplex PCR; TCRdb stores just in-frame clones and leaves some out. The sample shows approximately 65,000 clones, 80% to 90% of them seen only once. The chain combines TRBV5-1 with TRBJ2-3; 9 positions match TRBD2. Input material: peripheral blood. The clonotype was recovered from a human donor in a cohort sampled during active COVID-19. This chain's CDR3 is CASSLGTSNPSTDTQYF. CDR3 nucleotides: TGCGCCAGCAGCCTCGGGACTAGCAATCCTAGCACAGATACGCAGTATTTT.